This T cell receptor beta chain was identified in a study of shared clonotypes between healthy human individuals. Sequencing was at deep level. The table came from immunoSEQ multiplex PCR; TCRdb's copy has only in-frame clones and leaves some out. The sample gives fewer than 1.8 million clones, 97% to 99% of which show up once; approximately 0.38% is in the top ten. The CDR3 is 14 amino acids. Study-wide points: Memory subsets had estimated richness that was generally smaller than that of naive subsets.

To note about this clone: Its cognate antigen is unknown.

The clonotype was recovered from a man between 25 and 39 years old in good health. Sample: naive CD4+ T cells sorted from blood. Sample subset: CD45RA+ positively selected. The chain is built from TRBV21-1 and TRBJ2-7. TRBV21-1 has pseudogene status. CDR3 residues: CASSKGRPSDEQYF. The CDR3 DNA reads as TGTGCCAGCAGCAAAGGTCGGCCTTCTGACGAGCAGTACTTC.